The rows below give T cell receptor beta chains drawn from one sample of a study of CD8 T cells in ankylosing spondylitis. TCRdb reanalysed the 5' RACE reads using MiXCR and keeps one entry per CDR3 protein. This sample carries 250,000 to 300,000 distinct CDR3 sequences, around 20% of them seen once, and the ten largest clones take roughly 8%. The source material was blood, either unsorted or a sorted T cell fraction (not recorded which). These TCRs come from a male donor with ankylosing spondylitis or in good health (not recorded which). CDR3s include the opening cysteine and the closing phenylalanine or tryptophan. D genes are given only for firm matches. Size values are once, few and many counts, or a class for expanded clones, and some rows have none.

clone size	D gene	V gene	J gene	CDR3 DNA	CDR3 protein
-	TRBD2	TRBV3-1	TRBJ2-1	TGTGCCAGCAGCCATTTAGCGGGAGGGCCAGTTGGGCAGTTCTTC	CASSHLAGGPVGQFF
-	TRBD2	TRBV5-1	TRBJ2-2	TGCGCCAGCAGCCGTCTTCCTAGCGGGAACACCGGGGAGCTGTTTTTT	CASSRLPSGNTGELFF
many	-	TRBV20-1	TRBJ1-1	TGCAGTGCTAGAGATCCAAGGGCAGGGCCTGAAGCTTTCTTT	CSARDPRAGPEAFF
few	TRBD1	TRBV12-3/TRBV12-4	TRBJ1-1	TGTGCCAGCAGTTCGGGCCCCGACAGGGTCCCCGAAGCTTTCTTT	CASSSGPDRVPEAFF
few	-	TRBV6-1	TRBJ2-5	TGTGCCAGCAGTCCCCGGAGGGTGGGTGAGACCCAGTACTTC	CASSPRRVGETQYF
-	-	TRBV5-5	TRBJ2-3	TGTGCCAGCAGCTTGGAGGGCGGGGTTGATACGCAGTATTTT	CASSLEGGVDTQYF
many	TRBD2	TRBV5-1	TRBJ2-3	TGCGCCAGCAGCTTGCGCCCGGGACTAGCGCCGAGCACAGATACGCAGTATTTT	CASSLRPGLAPSTDTQYF
-	-	TRBV5-1	TRBJ2-5	TGCGCCAGCAGCTGGGGCAGTGGACAGGAGACCCAGTACTTC	CASSWGSGQETQYF
many	TRBD2	TRBV5-1	TRBJ2-3	TGCGCCAGCAGCTCCGGGACTAGCGGGAGCACAGATACGCAGTATTTT	CASSSGTSGSTDTQYF
-	-	TRBV7-9	TRBJ2-1	TGTGCCAGCACCATTAGCGGAAGCTCCTACAATGAGCAGTTCTTC	CASTISGSSYNEQFF
-	-	TRBV3-1	TRBJ1-1	TGTGCCAGCAGCCAAGGGACATTGAACACTGAAGCTTTCTTT	CASSQGTLNTEAFF
-	TRBD1	TRBV20-1	TRBJ1-3	TGCAGTGCTAGAGATCTAAGGGACAGGGGCTCTGGAAACACCATATATTTT	CSARDLRDRGSGNTIYF
many	-	TRBV5-1	TRBJ1-2	TGCGCCAGCAGCTTGTCAGGGACGGACTATGGCTACACCTTC	CASSLSGTDYGYTF